Below, 17 T cell receptor beta chains from the same sample are listed, as sequenced in a study of OX40 agonist ivuxolimab in advanced cancers. Sequencing used immunoSEQ multiplex PCR; TCRdb keeps in-frame clones, though not all of them. The sample contains some 100,000 clones, around 93% of which appear only once. Sequencing was performed on CD4+ or CD8+ T cells sorted from blood, taken in a trial of the OX40 agonist ivuxolimab. The receptors here all came from an adult with an advanced solid tumor such as melanoma, head and neck, liver or kidney cancer.

This clone was counted between two and nine times. This chain links TRBV5-4 with TRBJ1-2; 8 nucleotides agree with TRBD1. Germline CDR1 is SGHNT and CDR2 is YYREEE (reference sequence). The CDR3 has 14 amino acids. Trimming took 1 base from V and 7 from J; bases not matched to a gene: 6. This chain's CDR3 is CASSLSRGQSGYTF. The DNA for the CDR3 is TGTGCCAGCAGCTTGAGCAGGGGGCAGAGTGGCTACACCTTC.

The rearrangement joins TRBV20-1 to TRBJ1-4; 7 bases align to TRBD1. Germline trimming cut 5 bases from V and 12 bases from J; bases unmatched to any gene: 6. The CDR3 runs to 11 residues. In germline, CDR1 is DFQATT, CDR2 SNEGSKA (reference sequence). This CDR3 is CSAYRGEELFF. The CDR3, as DNA: TGCAGTGCTTACAGGGGAGAGGAACTGTTTTTT.

The chain recombines TRBV6-6 with TRBJ1-5; no clear D gene. There are 13 residues in the CDR3. Per the germline V gene, CDR1 is MNHNY and CDR2 is SVGAGI (reference sequence). Trimming removed 2 bases at V and 7 bases at J, with 9 bases between. The CDR3 DNA follows: TGTGCCAGCAGTTACGGTGGCCGGCAGCCCCAGCATTTT. It yields the protein CASSYGGRQPQHF.

The table lists this clone with a count of one. The rearrangement uses TRBV20-1 and TRBJ2-1; maybe TRBD2 (5 bases). The germline V gene encodes CDR1 DFQATT and CDR2 SNEGSKA (reference sequence). V was trimmed by 7 bases and J by 7 bases, leaving 8 bases between them. CDR3 length: 10 amino acids. The CDR3 sequence: CSVTSNEQFF. The DNA of the CDR3 is TGCAGTGTAACTAGTAATGAGCAGTTCTTC.

This clone was seen just once. The J gene is TRBJ2-2, the V gene TRBV2; 7 nucleotides agree with TRBD2. The J segment lost 6 bases and the V segment lost 6 bases, leaving 13 bases of the junction unmatched. Germline values: CDR1 SNHLY, CDR2 FYNNEI. The CDR3 contains 16 residues. CDR3 residues: CASRASGGGRPGELFF. In DNA, the CDR3 is TGTGCCAGCAGGGCTTCGGGGGGAGGAAGGCCCGGGGAGCTGTTTTTT.

The rearrangement uses TRBV5-1 and TRBJ1-1; D remains unclear. There are 14 residues in the CDR3. Germline V gene lookup returns CDR1 SGHRS and CDR2 YFSETQ. Trimming removed 0 bases at V and 0 bases at J, with 6 bases between. Here the CDR3 reads CASSLDGLNTEAFF. CDR3 bases: TGCGCCAGCAGCTTGGACGGACTGAACACTGAAGCTTTCTTT.

The V call is TRBV5-1, the J call TRBJ2-5; D tentatively fits TRBD1 or TRBD2 (5 bases each). The DNA end is more similar to TRBJ2-7, so the J call may be wrong. Germline loops: CDR1 SGHRS, CDR2 YFSETQ. The CDR3 totals 15 residues. The CDR3 nucleotides read TGCGCCAGCAGCTTGGTAAGGGGACCGATCACCGAGCAGTACTTC. It codes for CASSLVRGPITEQYF.

CDR3 DNA sequence: TGTGCCAGCAGTTTATCGGGACGGCGCTCTGGAAACACCATATATTTT. This translates into CASSLSGRRSGNTIYF. The rearrangement joins TRBV28 to TRBJ1-3; weak D call: TRBD1 (5 bases). Germline V gene sequence: CDR1 MDHEN, CDR2 SYDVKM. This CDR3 region has 16 residues. Trimming stripped 1 base from V and 0 bases from J, with 10 bases between.

The chain has TRBV29-1 and TRBJ2-1; D is tentatively TRBD1 or TRBD2 (5 bases each). The CDR3 contains 14 residues. Germline CDR1 SQVTM, CDR2 ANQGSEA. Trimming removed 7 bases at V and 7 bases at J, with 20 bases between. The CDR3 region has the DNA TGCAGCGCGACCGACAGCGGTCGTGGGAATGAGCAGTTCTTC. Encoded protein: CSATDSGRGNEQFF.

The rearrangement uses TRBV28 and TRBJ1-5; D ambiguous. This CDR3 contains 13 residues. The V and J ends lost 1 base and 4 bases respectively, with 5 bases between them. CDR1 MDHEN and CDR2 SYDVKM come from the germline V gene. CDR3 DNA: TGTGCCAGCAGTTTATTACGGAATCAGCCCCAGCATTTT. Protein: CASSLLRNQPQHF.

The chain joins TRBV30 to TRBJ1-1; D possibly corresponds to TRBD1 (5 bases). This CDR3 spans 12 amino acids. Germline CDR1 is GTSNPN and CDR2 is SVGIG (reference sequence). V was cut by 3 bases and J by 5 bases, with 10 bases left in between. CDR3 in DNA: TGTGCCTGGAGCAACCCAGGGACTGAAGCTTTCTTT. Its translation is CAWSNPGTEAFF.

The chain couples TRBV5-1 to TRBJ2-7, with D perhaps assigned TRBD1 or TRBD2 (5 bases each). Between the trimmed V and J ends, which lost 4 bases and 4 bases, there was a span of 9 bases. Per the germline V gene, CDR1 is SGHRS and CDR2 is YFSETQ. CDR3 length equals 12 residues. In DNA, the CDR3 is TGCGCCAGCAGCCCCGGGGCTTACGAGCAGTACTTC. Its translation is CASSPGAYEQYF.

The V call is TRBV5-6, the J call TRBJ2-7; D call uncertain. The CDR3 sequence is 16 residues long. Germline assignment: CDR1 SGHDT and CDR2 YYEEEE. V was trimmed by 1 base and J by 0 bases, leaving 14 bases between them. CDR3 loop: CASSLFSPSSSYEQYF. CDR3 bases: TGTGCCAGCAGCTTGTTTTCCCCCTCCAGCTCCTACGAGCAGTACTTC.

V usage is TRBV5-4 and J usage is TRBJ2-3; the D is unclear. This CDR3 contains 14 residues. The V end was cut by 4 bases, the J end by 2 bases, with 11 bases between. Germline CDR1 SGHNT, CDR2 YYREEE (reference sequence). The CDR3 DNA reads TGTGCCAGCAGCGCAAAACAGCACACAGATACGCAGTATTTT. The encoded protein is CASSAKQHTDTQYF.

The chain employs TRBV18 and TRBJ2-1; TRBD2 matches at 11 bases. This CDR3 is built from 16 residues. CDR1 KGHSH and CDR2 LQKENI come from the germline V gene. V was pared by 4 bases and J by 8 bases, with 10 bases of the junction left unmatched. CDR3 region: CASSHGIAGGPYEQFF. DNA for the CDR3: TGTGCCAGCTCACACGGAATAGCGGGAGGGCCGTATGAGCAGTTCTTC.

The V gene is TRBV15, the J gene TRBJ2-7, with D unclear. Deletions cut 0 bases from V and 4 bases from J, with 7 bases between. Germline assignment: CDR1 LNHNV and CDR2 YYDKDF (reference sequence). The CDR3 spans 13 residues. CDR3 bases: TGTGCCACCAGCAGAGATACGGTTTACGAGCAGTACTTC. This encodes CATSRDTVYEQYF.

The J gene is TRBJ2-2, the V gene TRBV5-1, with D possibly matching TRBD1 (6 bases). The CDR3 extends over 15 amino acids. Germline CDR1 and CDR2: SGHRS and YFSETQ. The germline V and J ends were trimmed by 4 bases and 2 bases, with 12 bases remaining between them. The CDR3 region is CASSNRVANTGELFF. CDR3 in DNA: TGCGCCAGCAGCAACAGGGTCGCAAACACCGGGGAGCTGTTTTTT.